Below, one TCR beta chain is given with its context. Its antigen is unidentified. A junction end diverges from the germline sequence, so it may reflect a read error. Amplification of TCR beta CDR3 regions was performed using RNA transcripts as template. HTBI primers drove first-round RT-PCR of the TCR CDR3. TCRdb itself ran the multiplex PCR reads through MiXCR, one entry per CDR3 protein. The data contain around 420,000 distinct CDR3 sequences, about an eighth of them singletons. The source of the sample is a study of T cells in Graves' hyperthyroidism and ophthalmopathy. Across 18 months, stable Graves' hyperthyroidism was marked by no progression to ophthalmopathy. The PBMCs studied were ones that came from 8.5 to 10 ml fresh peripheral blood. The CDR3 length is 18 residues. CDR1 is SGHTA and CDR2 is FQGTGA in the germline V gene. Regarding the study as a whole: The model made its ophthalmopathy prediction, and onset followed a median around 6.5 months later. A 13 V-J signature model discriminated ophthalmopathy versus stable hyperthyroidism.

The V gene is TRBV7-3, the J gene TRBJ2-5; 11 bases are shared with TRBD2. The TCR sequence derives from a woman between 18 and 29 years old with Graves' hyperthyroidism. Material: blood. CDR3: CANSSIILAGDGRETQYF. CDR3 DNA: TGTGCCAACAGCTCAATCATACTAGCGGGAGATGGTCGAGAGACCCAGTACTTC. Using reference TRBV7-3 and TRBJ2-5 for the parts outside the CDR3, the full variable domain is GAGVSQTPSNKVTEKGKYVELRCDPISGHTALYWYRQSLGQGPEFLIYFQGTGAADDSGLPNDRFFAVRPEGSVSTLKIQRTERGDSAVYLCANSSIILAGDGRETQYFGPGTRLLVL.